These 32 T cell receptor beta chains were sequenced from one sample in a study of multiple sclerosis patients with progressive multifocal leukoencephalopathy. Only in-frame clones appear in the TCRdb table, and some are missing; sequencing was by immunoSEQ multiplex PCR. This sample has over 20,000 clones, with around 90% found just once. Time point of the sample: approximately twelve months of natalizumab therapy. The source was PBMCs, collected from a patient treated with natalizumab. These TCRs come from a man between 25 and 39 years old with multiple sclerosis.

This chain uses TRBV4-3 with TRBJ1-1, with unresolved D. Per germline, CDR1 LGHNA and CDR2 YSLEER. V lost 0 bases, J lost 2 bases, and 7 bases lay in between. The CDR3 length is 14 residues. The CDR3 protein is CASSQDARNTEAFF. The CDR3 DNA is TGCGCCAGCAGCCAAGATGCCCGAAACACTGAAGCTTTCTTT.

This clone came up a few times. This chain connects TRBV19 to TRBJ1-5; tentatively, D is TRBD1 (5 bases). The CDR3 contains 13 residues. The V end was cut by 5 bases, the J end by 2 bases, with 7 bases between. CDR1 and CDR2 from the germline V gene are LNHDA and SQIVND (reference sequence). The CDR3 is CASSQGGNQPQHF. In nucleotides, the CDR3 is TGTGCCAGTAGTCAGGGAGGCAATCAGCCCCAGCATTTT.

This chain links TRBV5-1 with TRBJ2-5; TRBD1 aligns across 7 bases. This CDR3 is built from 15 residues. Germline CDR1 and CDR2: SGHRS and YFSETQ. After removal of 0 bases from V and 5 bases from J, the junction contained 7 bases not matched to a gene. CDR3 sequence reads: CASSLVVDREETQYF. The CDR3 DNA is TGCGCCAGCAGCTTGGTTGTCGACAGGGAGGAGACCCAGTACTTC.

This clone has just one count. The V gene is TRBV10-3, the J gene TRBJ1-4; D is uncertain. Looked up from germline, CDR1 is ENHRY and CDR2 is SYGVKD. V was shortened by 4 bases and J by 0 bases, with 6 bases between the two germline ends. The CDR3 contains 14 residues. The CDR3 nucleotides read TGTGCCATCAGTGCCGGAGCAACTAATGAAAAACTGTTTTTT. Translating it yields CAISAGATNEKLFF.

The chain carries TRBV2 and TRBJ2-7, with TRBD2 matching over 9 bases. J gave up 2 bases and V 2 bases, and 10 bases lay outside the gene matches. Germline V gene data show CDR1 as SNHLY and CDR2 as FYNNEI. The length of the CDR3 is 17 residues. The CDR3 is CASSEFAGGGGTYEQYV. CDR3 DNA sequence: TGTGCCAGCAGTGAATTCGCGGGAGGGGGGGGAACCTACGAGCAGTACGTC.

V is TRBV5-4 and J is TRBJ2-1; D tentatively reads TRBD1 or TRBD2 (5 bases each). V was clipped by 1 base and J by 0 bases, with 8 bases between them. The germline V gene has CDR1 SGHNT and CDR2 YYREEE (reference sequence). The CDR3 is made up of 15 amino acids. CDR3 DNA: TGTGCCAGCAGCTTGAGCGGACACTCCTACAATGAGCAGTTCTTC. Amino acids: CASSLSGHSYNEQFF.

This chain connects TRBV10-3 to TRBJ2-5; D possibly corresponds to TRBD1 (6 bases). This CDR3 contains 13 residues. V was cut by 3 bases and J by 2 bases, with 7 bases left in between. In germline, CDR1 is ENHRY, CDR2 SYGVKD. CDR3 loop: CAISEGQQETQYF. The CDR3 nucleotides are TGTGCCATCAGTGAAGGACAGCAAGAGACCCAGTACTTC.

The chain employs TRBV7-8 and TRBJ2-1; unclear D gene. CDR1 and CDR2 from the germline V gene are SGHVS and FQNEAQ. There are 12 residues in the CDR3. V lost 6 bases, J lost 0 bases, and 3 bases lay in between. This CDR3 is CASRTSYNEQFF. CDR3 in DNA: TGTGCCAGCAGAACCTCCTACAATGAGCAGTTCTTC.

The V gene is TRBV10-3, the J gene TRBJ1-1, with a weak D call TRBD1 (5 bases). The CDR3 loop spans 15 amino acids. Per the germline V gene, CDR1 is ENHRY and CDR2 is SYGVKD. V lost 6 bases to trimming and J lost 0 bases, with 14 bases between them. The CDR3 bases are TGTGCCATCAGCCCCAAGGAGGGGCTGAACACTGAAGCTTTCTTT. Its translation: CAISPKEGLNTEAFF.

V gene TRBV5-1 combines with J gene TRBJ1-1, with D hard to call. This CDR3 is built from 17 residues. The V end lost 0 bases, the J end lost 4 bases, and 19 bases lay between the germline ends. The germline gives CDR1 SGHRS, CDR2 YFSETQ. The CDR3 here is CASSLGSSRALGTEAFF. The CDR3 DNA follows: TGCGCCAGCAGCTTGGGAAGTTCGAGGGCCTTAGGCACTGAAGCTTTCTTT.

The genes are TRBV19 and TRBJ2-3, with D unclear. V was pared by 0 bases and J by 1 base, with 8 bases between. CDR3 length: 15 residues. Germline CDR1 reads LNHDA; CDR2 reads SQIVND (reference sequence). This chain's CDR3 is CASSIDLPGTDTQYF. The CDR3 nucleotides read TGTGCCAGTAGTATAGATCTTCCGGGCACAGATACGCAGTATTTT.

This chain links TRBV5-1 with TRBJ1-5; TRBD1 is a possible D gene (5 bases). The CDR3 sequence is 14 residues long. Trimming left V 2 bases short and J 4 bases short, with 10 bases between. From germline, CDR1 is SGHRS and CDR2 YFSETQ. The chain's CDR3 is CASSFQGSNQPQHF. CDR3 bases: TGCGCCAGCAGCTTCCAGGGAAGTAATCAGCCCCAGCATTTT.

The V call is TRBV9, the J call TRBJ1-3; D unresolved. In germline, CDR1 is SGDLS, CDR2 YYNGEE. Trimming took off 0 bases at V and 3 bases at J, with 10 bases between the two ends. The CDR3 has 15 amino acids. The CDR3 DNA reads TGTGCCAGCAGCGTAGCGGGAAACCTTGGAAACACCATATATTTT. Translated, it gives CASSVAGNLGNTIYF.

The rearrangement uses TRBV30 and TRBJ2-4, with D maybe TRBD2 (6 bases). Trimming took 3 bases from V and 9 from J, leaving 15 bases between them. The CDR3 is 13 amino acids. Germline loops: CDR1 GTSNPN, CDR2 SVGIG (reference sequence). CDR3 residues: CAWRGTPFGIQYF. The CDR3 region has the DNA TGTGCCTGGAGGGGGACTCCCTTTGGCATTCAGTACTTC.

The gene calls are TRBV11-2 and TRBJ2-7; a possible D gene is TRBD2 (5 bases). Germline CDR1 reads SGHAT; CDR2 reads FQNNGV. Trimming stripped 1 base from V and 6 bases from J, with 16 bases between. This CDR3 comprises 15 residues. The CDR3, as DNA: TGTGCCAGCAGCTTAGCTGTTGTGAGGGTAGGCGAGCAGTACTTC. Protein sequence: CASSLAVVRVGEQYF.

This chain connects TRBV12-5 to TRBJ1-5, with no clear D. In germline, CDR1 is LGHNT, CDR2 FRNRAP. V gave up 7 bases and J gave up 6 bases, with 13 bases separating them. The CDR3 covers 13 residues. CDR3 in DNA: TGTGCTAGTGCCGATCCCGGTCGTCAGCCCCAGCATTTT. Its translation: CASADPGRQPQHF.

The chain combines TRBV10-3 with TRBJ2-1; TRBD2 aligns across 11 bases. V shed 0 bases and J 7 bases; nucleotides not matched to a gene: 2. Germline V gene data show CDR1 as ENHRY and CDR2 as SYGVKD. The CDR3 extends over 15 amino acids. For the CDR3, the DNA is TGTGCCATCAGTGAGTCCGCTAGCGGGAGGAATGAGCAGTTCTTC. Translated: CAISESASGRNEQFF.

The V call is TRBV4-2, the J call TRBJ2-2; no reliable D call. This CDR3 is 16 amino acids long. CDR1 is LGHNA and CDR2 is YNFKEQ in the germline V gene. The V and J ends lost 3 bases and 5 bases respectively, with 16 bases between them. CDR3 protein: CASSHNPSAGTGELFF. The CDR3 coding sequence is TGTGCCAGCAGCCATAATCCCTCGGCAGGAACCGGGGAGCTGTTTTTT.

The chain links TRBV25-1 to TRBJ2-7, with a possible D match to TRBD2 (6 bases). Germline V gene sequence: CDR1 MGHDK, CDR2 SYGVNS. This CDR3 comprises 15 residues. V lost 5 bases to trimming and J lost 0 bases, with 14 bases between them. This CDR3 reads CASSPGLPSSYEQYV. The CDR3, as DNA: TGTGCCAGCAGTCCGGGACTCCCGAGCTCCTACGAGCAGTACGTC.

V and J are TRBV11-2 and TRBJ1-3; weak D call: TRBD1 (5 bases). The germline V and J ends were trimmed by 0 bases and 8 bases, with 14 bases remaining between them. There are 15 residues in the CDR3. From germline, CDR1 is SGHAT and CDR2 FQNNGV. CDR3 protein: CASSLDRGVQDTIYF. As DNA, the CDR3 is TGTGCCAGCAGCTTAGATCGAGGGGTTCAGGACACCATATATTTT.

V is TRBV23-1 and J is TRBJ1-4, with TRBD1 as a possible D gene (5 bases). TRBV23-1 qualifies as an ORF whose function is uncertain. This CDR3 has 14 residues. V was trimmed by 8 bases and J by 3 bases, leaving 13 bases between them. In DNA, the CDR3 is TGCGCCAGCTCTCGGGACGGGCCTAATGAAAAACTGTTTTTT. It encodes CASSRDGPNEKLFF.

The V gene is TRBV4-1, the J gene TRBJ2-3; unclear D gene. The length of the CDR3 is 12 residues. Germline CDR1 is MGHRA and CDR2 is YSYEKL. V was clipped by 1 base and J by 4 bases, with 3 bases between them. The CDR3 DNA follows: TGCGCCAGCAGCCAAGTTGCAGATACGCAGTATTTT. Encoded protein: CASSQVADTQYF.

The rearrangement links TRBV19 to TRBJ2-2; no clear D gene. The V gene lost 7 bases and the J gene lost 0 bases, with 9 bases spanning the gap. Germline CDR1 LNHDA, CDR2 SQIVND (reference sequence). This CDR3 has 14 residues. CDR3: CASTPRANTGELFF. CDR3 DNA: TGTGCCAGTACCCCCCGGGCGAACACCGGGGAGCTGTTTTTT.

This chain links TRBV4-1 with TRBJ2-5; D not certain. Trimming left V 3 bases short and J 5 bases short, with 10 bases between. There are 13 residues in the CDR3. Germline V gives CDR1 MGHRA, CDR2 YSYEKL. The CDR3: CASSQANPETQYF. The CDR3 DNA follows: TGCGCCAGCAGCCAGGCTAATCCGGAGACCCAGTACTTC.

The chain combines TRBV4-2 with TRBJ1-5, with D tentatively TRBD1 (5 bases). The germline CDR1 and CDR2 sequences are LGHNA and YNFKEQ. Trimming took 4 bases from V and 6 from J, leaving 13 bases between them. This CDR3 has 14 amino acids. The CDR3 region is CASSLGQGGQPQHF. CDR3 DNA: TGTGCCAGCAGCCTGGGGCAGGGAGGTCAGCCCCAGCATTTT.

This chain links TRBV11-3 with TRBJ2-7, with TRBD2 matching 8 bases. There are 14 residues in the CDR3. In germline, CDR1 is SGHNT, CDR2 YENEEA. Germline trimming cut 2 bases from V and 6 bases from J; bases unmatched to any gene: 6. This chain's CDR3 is CASSLFSGSSEQYV. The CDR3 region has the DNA TGTGCCAGCAGCTTATTCAGCGGGAGTAGCGAGCAGTACGTC.

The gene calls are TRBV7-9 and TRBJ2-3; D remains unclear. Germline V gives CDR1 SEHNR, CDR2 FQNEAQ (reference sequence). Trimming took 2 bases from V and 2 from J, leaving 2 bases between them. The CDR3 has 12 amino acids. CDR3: CASSLSTDTQYF. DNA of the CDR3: TGTGCCAGCAGCTTATCCACAGATACGCAGTATTTT.

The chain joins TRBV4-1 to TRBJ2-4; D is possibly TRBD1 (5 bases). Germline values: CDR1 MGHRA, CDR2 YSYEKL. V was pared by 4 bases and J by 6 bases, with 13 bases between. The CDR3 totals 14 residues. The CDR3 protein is CASSPQDRVNIQYF. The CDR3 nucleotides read TGCGCCAGCAGCCCACAAGACAGAGTAAACATTCAGTACTTC.

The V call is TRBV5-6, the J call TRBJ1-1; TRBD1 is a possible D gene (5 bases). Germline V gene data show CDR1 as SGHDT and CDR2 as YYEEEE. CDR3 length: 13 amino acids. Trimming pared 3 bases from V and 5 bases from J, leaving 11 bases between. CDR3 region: CASSSGRGTEAFF. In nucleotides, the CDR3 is TGTGCCAGCAGCTCGGGACGGGGAACTGAAGCTTTCTTT.

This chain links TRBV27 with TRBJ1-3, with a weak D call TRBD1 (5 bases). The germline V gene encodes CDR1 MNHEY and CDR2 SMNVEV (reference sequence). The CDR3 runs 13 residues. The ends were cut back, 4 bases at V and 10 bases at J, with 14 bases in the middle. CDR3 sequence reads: CASSSRTQQTIYF. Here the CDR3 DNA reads TGTGCCAGCAGTTCCCGGACACAACAAACCATATATTTT.

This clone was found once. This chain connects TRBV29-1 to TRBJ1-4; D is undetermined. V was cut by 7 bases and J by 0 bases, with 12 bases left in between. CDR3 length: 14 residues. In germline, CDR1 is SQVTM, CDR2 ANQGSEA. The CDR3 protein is CSASARPTNEKLFF. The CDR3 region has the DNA TGCAGCGCCTCAGCCCGGCCAACTAATGAAAAACTGTTTTTT. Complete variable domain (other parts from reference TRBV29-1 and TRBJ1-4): SAVISQKPSRDICQRGTSLTIQCQVDSQVTMMFWYRQQPGQSLTLIATANQGSEATYESGFVIDKFPISRPNLTFSTLTVSNMSPEDSSIYLCSASARPTNEKLFFGSGTQLSVL.

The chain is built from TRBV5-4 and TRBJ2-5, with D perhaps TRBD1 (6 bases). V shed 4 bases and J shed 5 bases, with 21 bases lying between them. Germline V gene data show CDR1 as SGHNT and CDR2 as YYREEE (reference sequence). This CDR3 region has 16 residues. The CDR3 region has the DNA TGTGCCAGCAGCGCACTTGGGGGCGGCTATGGTGAGACCCAGTACTTC. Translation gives CASSALGGGYGETQYF.